Shown below are 9 T cell receptor beta chains from a single sample sequenced in a study of T cells in Graves' hyperthyroidism and ophthalmopathy. The TCR beta CDR3 regions underwent amplification using RNA transcripts as the source. First-round RT-PCR targeting the TCR CDR3 was performed with the HTBI primer set. TCRdb processed the multiplex PCR reads anew with MiXCR; each CDR3 protein has one entry. Among about 500,000 distinct CDR3 sequences listed, roughly 15% were seen once. Sequencing was performed on blood. The receptors were sampled from a woman in her late teens or twenties with Graves' ophthalmopathy.

This clonotype was picked up many times. The chain couples TRBV28 to TRBJ2-5; D is unclear. The CDR3 is made up of 14 amino acids. Germline CDR1 MDHEN, CDR2 SYDVKM. The V and J ends lost 2 bases and 2 bases respectively, with 9 bases between them. CDR3 in amino acids: CASSLQPTQETQYF. For the CDR3, the DNA is TGTGCCAGCAGTTTACAACCCACTCAAGAGACCCAGTACTTC.

This clonotype was detected only a few times. V and J are TRBV27 and TRBJ2-2, with 7 bases lining up with TRBD1. V was pared by 3 bases and J by 6 bases, with 4 bases of the junction left unmatched. Germline CDR1 and CDR2: MNHEY and SMNVEV (reference sequence). The CDR3 covers 14 residues. The CDR3 loop is CASSFQGESGELFF. CDR3 DNA: TGTGCCAGCAGTTTCCAGGGGGAATCCGGGGAGCTGTTTTTT.

This clonotype was counted at least ten times. The chain has TRBV6-6 and TRBJ2-1, with 7 bases aligning to TRBD1. This CDR3 spans 16 amino acids. Germline trimming cut 1 base from V and 9 bases from J; bases unmatched to any gene: 12. In germline, CDR1 is MNHNY, CDR2 SVGAGI (reference sequence). CDR3 sequence reads: CASSYLTGQARFEQFF. The CDR3 DNA sequence: TGTGCCAGCAGTTACTTAACCGGACAGGCCCGATTTGAGCAGTTCTTC.

This clonotype was seen a single time. This chain connects TRBV29-1 to TRBJ2-1; 10 bases are a match to TRBD2. Trimming took 6 bases from V and 0 from J; bases not matched to a gene: 14. In germline, CDR1 is SQVTM, CDR2 ANQGSEA. The CDR3 loop spans 18 amino acids. For the CDR3, the DNA is TGCAGCGTCCACGGGGTAGCGGGGGGCCGTAGCTCCTACAATGAGCAGTTCTTC. Its protein is CSVHGVAGGRSSYNEQFF.

About this clonotype itself: A read error is possible here, since a much larger clone lies one base away. The chain is built from TRBV5-6 and TRBJ1-1; TRBD1 agrees at 8 bases. The length of the CDR3 is 12 residues. Trimming at V came to 3 bases and at J to 6 bases, leaving 1 base not matched to a gene. CDR1 is SGHDT, CDR2 YYEEEE, per germline. The CDR3 nucleotides are TGTGCCAGCAGCTCGGGACAGGCTGAAGCTTTCTTT. As protein: CASSSGQAEAFF.

The chain employs TRBV10-2 and TRBJ2-1; TRBD2 might be the D (5 bases). Germline V gene sequence: CDR1 WSHSY, CDR2 SAAADI. The CDR3 covers 16 residues. Trimming removed 6 bases at V and 8 bases at J, with 23 bases between. The CDR3 DNA reads TGCGCCAGCAGAGACGGACTGTTTGGGGAAGGCCATGAGCAGTTCTTC. This encodes CASRDGLFGEGHEQFF.

At least ten counts were recorded for this clonotype. This chain joins TRBV5-4 and TRBJ2-1; TRBD1 matches 7 bases. V dropped 0 bases and J dropped 5; count of bases not matched to a gene: 2. This CDR3 is 14 amino acids long. Germline V gene sequence: CDR1 SGHNT, CDR2 YYREEE (reference sequence). CDR3 nucleotides: TGTGCCAGCAGCTTGGCGGACAGGAACAATGAGCAGTTCTTC. It is translated as CASSLADRNNEQFF.

This clonotype was picked up many times. This rearrangement joins TRBV10-3 to TRBJ2-1; D may match TRBD1 or TRBD2 (6 bases each). The CDR3 has 15 amino acids. CDR1 is ENHRY, CDR2 SYGVKD, per germline. The ends were cut back, 3 bases at V and 3 bases at J, with 12 bases in the middle. The CDR3 sequence is CAISEGGRYYNEQFF. DNA of the CDR3: TGTGCCATCAGTGAAGGGGGGCGGTACTACAATGAGCAGTTCTTC.

The chain employs TRBV7-9 and TRBJ1-1, with D uncertain. Trimming removed 3 bases at V and 7 bases at J, with 12 bases between. This CDR3 is 13 amino acids long. Per germline, CDR1 SEHNR and CDR2 FQNEAQ (reference sequence). This chain's CDR3 is CASSLSGSIEAFF. The CDR3 bases are TGTGCCAGCAGCTTGAGTGGCTCAATTGAAGCTTTCTTT.